This TCR beta chain was identified during a study of shared clonotypes between healthy human individuals. The trim removed 5 bases at V and 0 bases at J, leaving 4 bases unmatched. This CDR3 has 15 amino acids. TCRdb's table, derived via immunoSEQ multiplex PCR, lists solely in-frame clones and lacks some. The data show about 380,000 clones, 95% to 97% seen once. The sequence was obtained from a man aged 30 to 45 in good health. Sequencing was carried out using memory CD8+ T cells sorted from blood. Subset here: CD45RO+ cells pooled with CCR7-negative TemRA cells. The chain combines TRBV5-3 with TRBJ2-1; 8 nucleotides match TRBD2. Being an ORF, TRBV5-3 has a function that is uncertain. The CDR3 DNA reads TGTGCCAGAAGTTTAGCGGGACCCTCCTACAATGAGCAGTTCTTC. Protein: CARSLAGPSYNEQFF.